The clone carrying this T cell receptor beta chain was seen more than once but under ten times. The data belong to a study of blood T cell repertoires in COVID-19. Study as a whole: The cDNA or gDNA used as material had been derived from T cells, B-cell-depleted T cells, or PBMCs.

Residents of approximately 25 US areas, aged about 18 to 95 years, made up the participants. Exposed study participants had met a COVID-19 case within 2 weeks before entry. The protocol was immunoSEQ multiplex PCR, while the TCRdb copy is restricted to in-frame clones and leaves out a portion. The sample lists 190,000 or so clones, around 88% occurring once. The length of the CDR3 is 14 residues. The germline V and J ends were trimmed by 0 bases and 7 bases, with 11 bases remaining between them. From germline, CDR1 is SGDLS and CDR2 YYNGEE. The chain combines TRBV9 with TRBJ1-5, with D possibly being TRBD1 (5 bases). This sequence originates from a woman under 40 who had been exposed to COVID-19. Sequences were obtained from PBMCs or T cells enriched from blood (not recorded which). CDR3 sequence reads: CASSVGGGFQPQHF. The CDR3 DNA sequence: TGTGCCAGCAGCGTAGGTGGGGGGTTCCAGCCCCAGCATTTT.